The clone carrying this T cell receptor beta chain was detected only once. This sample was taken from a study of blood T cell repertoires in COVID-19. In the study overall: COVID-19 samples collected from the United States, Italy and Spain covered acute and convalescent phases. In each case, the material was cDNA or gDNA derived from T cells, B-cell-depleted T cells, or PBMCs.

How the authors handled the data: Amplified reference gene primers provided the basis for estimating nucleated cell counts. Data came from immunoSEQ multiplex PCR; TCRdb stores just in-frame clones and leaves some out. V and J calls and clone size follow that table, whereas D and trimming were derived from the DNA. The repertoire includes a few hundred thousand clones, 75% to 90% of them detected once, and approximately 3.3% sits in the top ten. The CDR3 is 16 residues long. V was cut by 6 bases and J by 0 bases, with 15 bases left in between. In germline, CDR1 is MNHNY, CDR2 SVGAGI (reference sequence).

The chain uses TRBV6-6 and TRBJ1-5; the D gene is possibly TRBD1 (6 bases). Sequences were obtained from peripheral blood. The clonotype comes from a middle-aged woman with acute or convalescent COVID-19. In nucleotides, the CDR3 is TGTGCCAGCAGGACGTGGACAGTTAATAGCAATCAGCCCCAGCATTTT. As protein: CASRTWTVNSNQPQHF.